This TCR beta chain is drawn from a study of response to subunit inactivated influenza vaccine. Unmatched junction bases numbered 6, after V lost 4 bases and J lost 4 bases. Germline V gene data show CDR1 as KGHSH and CDR2 as LQKENI. CDR3 length: 15 amino acids. TCRdb re-called the RT-PCR reads with MiXCR, one entry per CDR3 protein. The table shows 540,000 or so distinct CDR3 sequences, with roughly 13% occurring only once. Here the sequenced sample was PBMCs from blood, taken roughly 45 days after vaccination. The rearrangement joins TRBV18 to TRBJ1-1; 10 bases align to TRBD1. The source of this sequence is a man between 45 and 60 years old who received an inactivated influenza vaccine. Here the CDR3 DNA reads TGTGCCAGCTCACTGACAGGGGGCAGGAGCACTGAAGCTTTCTTT. It is translated as CASSLTGGRSTEAFF. Full variable domain (missing parts from reference TRBV18 and TRBJ1-1): NAGVMQNPRHLVRRRGQEARLRCSPMKGHSHVYWYRQLPEEGLKFMVYLQKENIIDESGMPKERFSAEFPKEGPSILRIQQVVRGDSAAYFCASSLTGGRSTEAFFGQGTRLTVV.